This T cell receptor (beta chain) was recovered during a study of T cell changes during pregnancy in multiple sclerosis. CDR1 and CDR2 (germline): SGHRS, YFSETQ. This CDR3 region has 15 residues. Trimming shortened V by 4 bases and J by 1 base, and 14 bases separated the two germline ends. Clones were read by immunoSEQ multiplex PCR, and TCRdb kept only the in-frame ones, dropping some. This sample has roughly 41,000 clones, with roughly 94% found just once. Sequencing used peripheral blood, obtained in the third trimester of pregnancy. The clonotype was recovered from a female donor with multiple sclerosis, enrolled in a pregnancy study. This rearrangement joins TRBV5-1 to TRBJ1-2, with D hard to call. In DNA, the CDR3 is TGCGCCAGCAGCCCGGAGGACCGACATAACTATGGCTACACCTTC. It translates to CASSPEDRHNYGYTF.